This record concerns one T cell receptor beta chain sequence. Its target is not known. Distinct nucleotide sequences in the sample also encode this CDR3. All participating donors were Caucasian adults from Nashville, Tennessee. These data originate in a study of shared clonotypes between healthy human individuals. Findings and caveats of the study: Incomplete sequencing of sorted subsets was indicated by rarefaction despite large depth.

Trimming stripped 9 bases from V and 5 bases from J, with 10 bases between. This CDR3 comprises 11 residues. Germline CDR1 reads SEHNR; CDR2 reads FQNEAQ (reference sequence). The protocol was immunoSEQ multiplex PCR, while the TCRdb copy is restricted to in-frame clones and leaves out a portion. The sample carries under 2,500,000 clones, 90% to 96% recorded once. Material for sequencing was naive CD4+ T cells sorted from blood. Subset specified: CD45RA+ positively selected. The chain combines TRBV7-9 with TRBJ2-5; D call uncertain. The receptor was isolated from a man aged 18-30 years in good health. CDR3 loop: CASSPRETQYF. The CDR3 nucleotides read TGTGCCAGTTCCCCCCGCGAGACCCAGTACTTC.